Listed below are T cell receptor beta chains from one sample, sequenced in a study of PD-1 blockade in classical Hodgkin lymphoma. TCRdb's copy holds only in-frame clones and misses some; the assay was immunoSEQ multiplex PCR. The table includes about 36,000 clones, around 63% detected once. Material: peripheral blood mononuclear cells (PBMCs), obtained before the second cycle of nivolumab. The receptors come from a human donor with classical Hodgkin lymphoma. CDR3s include the opening cysteine and the closing phenylalanine or tryptophan. The D gene is left open where the match is weak. Size is omitted from some rows. Given values are once, few, many or a class for expanded clones.

size	V	D	J	DNA	CDR3
few	TRBV30	TRBD1	TRBJ1-2	TGTGCCTGGAGTGGGGACAGCTATGGCTACACCTTC	CAWSGDSYGYTF
-	TRBV7-9	-	TRBJ2-3	TGTGCCAGCAGCGCGGGTCAGGGACTCCGTACGCAGTATTTT	CASSAGQGLRTQYF
once	TRBV19	-	TRBJ2-4	TGTGCCAGTAGCGCCGGGACAGGAGTAGGGGGGGGAAACATTCAGTACTTC	CASSAGTGVGGGNIQYF
-	TRBV7-9	-	TRBJ2-1	TGTGCCAGCAGCCAACGGGAGTCCTACAATGAGCAGTTCTTC	CASSQRESYNEQFF
-	TRBV4-3	-	TRBJ2-2	TGCGCCAGCAGCCAAGATGGGTATGACGGTGCGGCCGGGGAGCTGTTTTTT	CASSQDGYDGAAGELFF
-	TRBV5-1	-	TRBJ1-2	TGCGCCAGCAGCTTGGGTTCAGTTCGTGTCGGAGGCTACACCTTC	CASSLGSVRVGGYTF
-	TRBV28	-	TRBJ1-1	TGTGCCAGCACTCCGATTGACAGGCTGAACACTGAAGCTTTCTTT	CASTPIDRLNTEAFF
-	TRBV18	TRBD1	TRBJ1-2	TGTGCCAGCTCACGACGGGAGGGAGGACAGGGGGCCTATGGCTACACCTTC	CASSRREGGQGAYGYTF
-	TRBV7-2	-	TRBJ1-5	TGTGCCAGCAGCTTAGTGACGGGGGCGGCTCAGCCCCAGCATTTT	CASSLVTGAAQPQHF
-	TRBV27	-	TRBJ1-2	TGTGCCAGCTCCGGGGGTAGGGTTTCTGGCTACACCTTC	CASSGGRVSGYTF
once	TRBV9	TRBD1	TRBJ1-2	TGTGCCAGCAGCACCCTAGAGGGACAGGTGAATGGCTACACCTTC	CASSTLEGQVNGYTF
-	TRBV6-6	-	TRBJ2-7	TGTGCCAGCAGTTTTCTACAGGGCTACGAGCAGTACTTC	CASSFLQGYEQYF
-	TRBV6-1	-	TRBJ1-3	TGTGCCAGCAGTGAAGTGCCAGGGGCCGGAAACACCATATATTTT	CASSEVPGAGNTIYF
-	TRBV10-3	TRBD1	TRBJ1-5	TGTGCCATCAGTGGGACAGGGAGGGGACAGCCCCAGCATTTT	CAISGTGRGQPQHF
-	TRBV19	-	TRBJ2-3	TGTGCCAGTAGTAGCCTCTCGGGAGTTGTCGGTGATACGCAGTATTTT	CASSSLSGVVGDTQYF